The 16 T cell receptor beta chains below come from one sample, sequenced in a study of T cell repertoires in cytomegalovirus infection. TCRdb reanalysed the reads using MiXCR and keeps one entry per CDR3 protein. The sample has more than 150,000 distinct CDR3 sequences, approximately 20% seen once. Sequencing used PBMCs. The receptors shown here come from a human donor in good health (CMV status not recorded). Some clones in this sample may be carry-over from other donors' samples.

V is TRBV2 and J is TRBJ1-4, with D maybe TRBD1 (6 bases). CDR1 SNHLY and CDR2 FYNNEI come from the germline V gene. V was clipped by 8 bases and J by 8 bases, with 27 bases between them. CDR3 length: 17 amino acids. CDR3 region: CASAEAQGPRFGEKLFF. For the CDR3, the DNA is TGTGCCAGCGCCGAGGCACAGGGCCCCAGGTTCGGCGAAAAACTGTTTTTT. Filled out from reference TRBV2 and TRBJ1-4, the complete variable domain reads EPEVTQTPSHQVTQMGQEVILRCVPISNHLYFYWYRQILGQKVEFLVSFYNNEISEKSEIFDDQFSVERPDGSNFTLKIRSTKLEDSAMYFCASAEAQGPRFGEKLFFGSGTQLSVL.

The sample holds a few counts of this clonotype. The rearrangement uses TRBV18 and TRBJ2-7; weak D call: TRBD2 (6 bases). CDR1 and CDR2 from the germline V gene are KGHSH and LQKENI. CDR3 length equals 15 residues. V was cut by 2 bases and J by 6 bases, with 17 bases left in between. CDR3 amino acids: CASSPSSVPGSEQYF. The CDR3 DNA is TGTGCCAGCTCACCAAGTTCCGTGCCCGGGAGCGAGCAGTACTTC.

V gene TRBV9 combines with J gene TRBJ2-7; TRBD1 aligns across 9 bases. Germline V gene sequence: CDR1 SGDLS, CDR2 YYNGEE. This CDR3 contains 13 residues. V shed 4 bases and J 4 bases; nucleotides not matched to a gene: 3. The DNA for the CDR3 is TGTGCCAGCAGCCCACAGGGGGCATACGAGCAGTACTTC. Translated: CASSPQGAYEQYF.

The sample holds a few counts of this clonotype. The CDR3 bases are TGCAGCGTCTTAGGGAACACTGAAGCTTTCTTT. It encodes CSVLGNTEAFF. The rearrangement joins TRBV29-1 to TRBJ1-1; D is undetermined. Germline V lookup: CDR1 SQVTM, CDR2 ANQGSEA. Trimming pared 6 bases from V and 1 base from J, leaving 6 bases between. CDR3 length: 11 residues.

This clonotype was counted at least ten times. This chain's CDR3 is CASTFPSRDRRGFF. The CDR3 coding sequence is TGTGCCAGCACCTTTCCAAGCCGGGATCGTCGTGGGTTCTTC. The gene calls are TRBV7-9 and TRBJ2-1, with D tentatively TRBD2 (5 bases). Deletions cut 7 bases from V and 15 bases from J, with 25 bases between. Per the germline V gene, CDR1 is SEHNR and CDR2 is FQNEAQ (reference sequence). This CDR3 is built from 14 residues.

This clonotype was detected a few times. The V gene is TRBV6-2 or TRBV6-3, the J gene TRBJ2-3; D is unclear. The CDR3 has 15 amino acids. The V gene's germline CDR1 is MNHEY and CDR2 SVGEGT. V lost 2 bases, J lost 3 bases, and 12 bases lay in between. The DNA for the CDR3 is TGTGCCAGCAGTTACCCGCGAGTCCGGACAGATACGCAGTATTTT. Amino acid sequence: CASSYPRVRTDTQYF.

This clonotype appeared many times. CDR3 loop: CASSPRQGAGDTQYF. The CDR3 DNA is TGTGCCAGCAGCCCAAGACAGGGGGCCGGAGATACGCAGTATTTT. This rearrangement joins TRBV7-3 to TRBJ2-3; TRBD1 matches at 10 bases. Germline V gene sequence: CDR1 SGHTA, CDR2 FQGTGA. CDR3 length: 15 amino acids. V was clipped by 5 bases and J by 5 bases; unmatched bases: 7. The full variable domain, its missing parts supplied by reference TRBV7-3 and TRBJ2-3, is GAGVSQTPSNKVTEKGKYVELRCDPISGHTALYWYRQSLGQGPEFLIYFQGTGAADDSGLPNDRFFAVRPEGSVSTLKIQRTERGDSAVYLCASSPRQGAGDTQYFGPGTRLTVL.

The table lists this clonotype with a count of one. Just one base apart from a much larger clone, this may be a read error. The genes are TRBV6-1 and TRBJ1-1; 10 bases fit TRBD1. The CDR3 runs to 15 residues. CDR1 and CDR2 (germline): MNHNS, SASEGT. The DNA of the CDR3 is TGTGCCAGCAGTGATATGGGACAGGGGAACACTGTAGCTTTCTTT. As protein: CASSDMGQGNTVAFF.

This clonotype has a count of ten or more. The V and J genes are TRBV7-9 and TRBJ2-7; D unresolved. This CDR3 has 13 residues. V was trimmed by 5 bases and J by 6 bases, leaving 14 bases between them. In germline, CDR1 is SEHNR, CDR2 FQNEAQ (reference sequence). CDR3 residues: CASSPQGRGEQYF. DNA of the CDR3: TGTGCCAGCAGCCCGCAAGGCAGAGGCGAGCAGTACTTC.

This clonotype was seen a few times. This chain links TRBV11-2 with TRBJ2-7, with unresolved D. Trimming shortened V by 2 bases and J by 3 bases, and 14 bases separated the two germline ends. CDR1 is SGHAT and CDR2 is FQNNGV in the germline V gene. The CDR3 covers 15 residues. CDR3 amino acids: CASSLRERVGYEQYF. The CDR3 DNA reads TGTGCCAGCAGCTTACGCGAACGAGTGGGCTACGAGCAGTACTTC.

The chain couples TRBV6-5 to TRBJ2-2; possibly TRBD2 for D (6 bases). Between the trimmed V and J ends, which lost 9 bases and 0 bases, there was a span of 20 bases. The CDR3 length is 17 residues. Germline V gene lookup returns CDR1 MNHEY and CDR2 SVGAGI. Written as DNA, the CDR3 is TGTGCCAGAAGGAGGACTACCAGAAGAACGAACACCGGGGAGCTGTTTTTT. It yields the protein CARRRTTRRTNTGELFF.

The gene calls are TRBV9 and TRBJ2-4, with D possibly TRBD1 on 5 matching bases. The length of the CDR3 is 14 residues. V was trimmed by 3 bases and J by 6 bases, leaving 13 bases between them. Germline V CDR1 and CDR2: SGDLS, YYNGEE. As DNA, the CDR3 is TGTGCCAGCAGCGACCCGAATCAGGGAAACATTCAGTACTTC. Translated, it gives CASSDPNQGNIQYF.

The table lists this clonotype with many counts. The CDR3 loop reads CASSRGLEAGTDTQYF. The CDR3 nucleotides read TGTGCCAGCAGCCGGGGACTGGAGGCAGGCACAGATACGCAGTATTTT. V usage is TRBV7-8 and J usage is TRBJ2-3; tentative D call: TRBD2 (6 bases). Germline V gene lookup returns CDR1 SGHVS and CDR2 FQNEAQ. With 5 bases removed from V and 1 base from J, the gap between germline ends came to 16 bases. The CDR3 totals 16 residues.

This rearrangement joins TRBV6-1 to TRBJ2-1; 9 bases are a match to TRBD1. The CDR3 totals 14 residues. J was trimmed by 7 bases and V by 7 bases; bases with no gene match: 8. Per germline, CDR1 MNHNS and CDR2 SASEGT. The CDR3 DNA follows: TGTGCCAGCAACCCGGGACAGGGTAAGAATGAGCAGTTCTTC. It yields the protein CASNPGQGKNEQFF.

This chain connects TRBV20-1 to TRBJ2-1; 10 bases are a match to TRBD1. J lost 8 bases, V lost 3 bases, and 10 bases had no gene match. Germline CDR1 and CDR2: DFQATT and SNEGSKA (reference sequence). The CDR3 extends over 15 amino acids. CDR3 sequence reads: CSASGGTGVSDEQFF. CDR3 DNA: TGCAGTGCTAGTGGTGGGACAGGGGTAAGCGATGAGCAGTTCTTC.

At least ten counts were recorded for this clonotype. The rearrangement joins TRBV28 to TRBJ2-7; D uncertain. CDR1 MDHEN and CDR2 SYDVKM come from the germline V gene. V was trimmed by 5 bases and J by 4 bases, leaving 6 bases between them. The CDR3 extends over 11 amino acids. The CDR3 DNA follows: TGTGCCAGCAGTACGGTGTACGAGCAGTACTTC. Translated: CASSTVYEQYF.